This T cell receptor (beta chain) was sequenced for a study of OX40 agonist ivuxolimab in advanced cancers. Background on the study: Three patients got partial responses; one had hepatocellular carcinoma and two had cutaneous melanoma.

V lost 4 bases, J lost 4 bases, and 6 bases stayed unmatched. CDR1 is GTSNPN and CDR2 is SVGIG in the germline V gene (reference sequence). The CDR3 runs to 15 residues. On this clone: Its target is unknown.

Generated by immunoSEQ multiplex PCR, the TCRdb table keeps only in-frame clones and is missing some. The sample holds tens of thousands of clones; approximately 85% are singletons and the top ten take approximately 53%. Study results and caveats: The antigens recognized by the expanded peripheral T cells, that is their antigen specificity, were not determined.

The V call is TRBV30, the J call TRBJ2-3, with 12 bases matching TRBD2. This TCR came from an adult with an advanced solid tumor such as melanoma, head and neck, liver or kidney cancer. Material: CD4+ or CD8+ T cells sorted from blood, obtained in a trial of the OX40 agonist ivuxolimab. Here the CDR3 reads CAWTRLAGEADTQYF. CDR3 coding DNA: TGTGCCTGGACCCGACTAGCGGGAGAGGCAGATACGCAGTATTTT. Supplemented by reference TRBV30 and TRBJ2-3, the full variable domain reads SQTIHQWPATLVQPVGSPLSLECTVEGTSNPNLYWYRQAAGRGLQLLFYSVGIGQISSEVPQNLSASRPQDRQFILSSKKLLLSDSGFYLCAWTRLAGEADTQYFGPGTRLTVL.